This T cell receptor (beta chain) was obtained from a study of blood T cell repertoires in COVID-19. Across the study: Spain, Italy and the United States supplied samples that represented acute and convalescent COVID-19. Sources were T cells, B-cell-depleted T cells, or PBMCs; the material itself was cDNA or gDNA.

This clone was picked up a small number of times. Those enrolled in Seattle joined during active infection and were followed longitudinally afterward. Original analysis: Nucleated cell counts were estimated from reference gene primer amplification. The data were produced by immunoSEQ multiplex PCR, yet TCRdb's version contains in-frame clones alone and is incomplete. D and trimming come from the DNA, and the V and J calls and clone size come from that table. The sample has about 56,000 clones, 80% to 90% seen once. Germline CDR1 is MGHRA and CDR2 is YSYEKL. V shed 0 bases and J shed 8 bases, with 16 bases lying between them. This CDR3 has 16 residues.

The specimen was peripheral blood. The gene calls are TRBV4-1 and TRBJ1-4; D may be TRBD1 (5 bases). This receptor was taken from a woman between 55 and 75 years old with COVID-19, enrolled during active disease. Here the CDR3 DNA reads TGCGCCAGCAGCCAAGATGGTACGACAGCGCGGGAAAAACTGTTTTTT. Translated, it gives CASSQDGTTAREKLFF.